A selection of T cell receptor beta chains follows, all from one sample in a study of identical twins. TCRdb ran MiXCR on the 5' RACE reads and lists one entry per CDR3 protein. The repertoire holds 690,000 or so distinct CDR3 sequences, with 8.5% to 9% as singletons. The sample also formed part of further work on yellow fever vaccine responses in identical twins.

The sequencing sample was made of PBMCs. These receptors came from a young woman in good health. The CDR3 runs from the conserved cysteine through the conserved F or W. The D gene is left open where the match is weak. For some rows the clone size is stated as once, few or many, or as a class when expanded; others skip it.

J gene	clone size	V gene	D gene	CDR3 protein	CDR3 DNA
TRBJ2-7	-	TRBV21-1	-	CASSKIWRGRGDEQYF	TGTGCCAGCAGCAAAATCTGGCGTGGCAGGGGGGACGAGCAGTACTTC
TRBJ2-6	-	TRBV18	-	CASSPLSGSGANVLTF	TGTGCCAGCTCACCTCTCAGCGGCTCTGGGGCCAACGTCCTGACTTTC
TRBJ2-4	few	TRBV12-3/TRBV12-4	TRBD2	CASSRRASGGIQYF	TGTGCCAGCAGTCGACGGGCCAGCGGGGGCATTCAGTACTTC
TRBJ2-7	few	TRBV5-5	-	CASSSRQFYEQYF	TGTGCCAGCAGCTCGAGACAATTCTACGAGCAGTACTTC
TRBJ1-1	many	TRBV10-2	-	CASSDSRGNTEAFF	TGCGCCAGCAGTGACTCCAGGGGAAATACTGAAGCTTTCTTT
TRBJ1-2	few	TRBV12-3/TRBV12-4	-	CASSLQAAASLWDYGYTF	TGTGCCAGCAGTCTACAGGCGGCCGCTAGTCTATGGGACTATGGCTACACCTTC
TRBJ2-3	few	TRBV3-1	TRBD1	CASSQQGAVTDAQYF	TGTGCCAGCAGCCAACAGGGGGCCGTCACAGATGCGCAGTATTTT
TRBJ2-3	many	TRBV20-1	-	CSAKKGGTDTQYF	TGCAGTGCCAAAAAGGGTGGCACAGATACGCAGTATTTT
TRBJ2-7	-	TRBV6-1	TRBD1	CASSPMDRGYEQYF	TGTGCCAGCAGCCCCATGGACAGGGGATACGAGCAGTACTTC
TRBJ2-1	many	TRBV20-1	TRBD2	CSAGGLAGFNEQFF	TGCAGTGCCGGAGGGCTAGCGGGGTTCAATGAGCAGTTCTTC
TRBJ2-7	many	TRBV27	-	CASSFWRNSYEQYF	TGTGCCAGCAGTTTCTGGCGAAACTCCTACGAGCAGTACTTC
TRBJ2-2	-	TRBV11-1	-	CASSFPSGPKSGEGTGELFF	TGTGCCAGCAGCTTTCCGTCGGGACCTAAATCGGGCGAGGGCACCGGGGAGCTGTTTTTT
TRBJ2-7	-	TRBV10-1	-	CASSESLAAVYEQYF	TGCGCCAGCAGTGAGTCGTTAGCGGCCGTCTACGAGCAGTACTTC
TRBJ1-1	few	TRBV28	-	CASGGPLGGAFF	TGTGCCAGCGGGGGCCCCCTCGGGGGAGCTTTCTTT
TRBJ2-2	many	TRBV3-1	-	CASSQGHRTGELFF	TGTGCCAGCAGCCAAGGGCACAGGACCGGGGAGCTGTTTTTT
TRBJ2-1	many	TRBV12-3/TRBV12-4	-	CASSPLSNEQFF	TGTGCCAGCAGTCCCTTGAGTAATGAGCAGTTCTTC
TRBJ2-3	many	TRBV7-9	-	CASSPRTITDTQYF	TGTGCCAGCAGCCCCCGGACCATCACAGATACGCAGTATTTT
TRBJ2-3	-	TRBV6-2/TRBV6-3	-	CASSSAGHRIRGTQYF	TGTGCCAGCAGTTCGGCGGGACACCGGATCAGGGGGACGCAGTATTTT
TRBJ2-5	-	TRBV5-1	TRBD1	CASSLDGQGFETQYF	TGCGCCAGCAGCTTGGATGGACAGGGGTTTGAGACCCAGTACTTC
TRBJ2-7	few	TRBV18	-	CASSPDVPGNEQYF	-
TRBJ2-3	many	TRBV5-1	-	CASSLEGVSTDTQYF	TGCGCCAGCAGCTTGGAGGGGGTGAGCACAGATACGCAGTATTTT
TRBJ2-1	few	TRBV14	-	CASSQSVGTTFYNEQFF	TGTGCCAGCAGCCAATCAGTCGGGACCACCTTCTACAATGAGCAGTTCTTC
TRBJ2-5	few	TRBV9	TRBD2	CASSPFSRGEETQYF	TGTGCCAGCAGCCCTTTTTCGCGGGGGGAAGAGACCCAGTACTTC
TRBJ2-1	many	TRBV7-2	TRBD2	CASSTGLALYEQFF	TGTGCCAGCAGCACGGGACTAGCTCTATACGAGCAGTTCTTC
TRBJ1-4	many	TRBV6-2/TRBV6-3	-	CASSYGGGGEKLFF	TGTGCCAGCAGTTACGGGGGCGGAGGGGAAAAACTGTTTTTT
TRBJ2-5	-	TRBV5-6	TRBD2	CASSFWTSSQQETQYF	TGTGCCAGCAGCTTTTGGACTAGTTCCCAACAAGAGACCCAGTACTTC
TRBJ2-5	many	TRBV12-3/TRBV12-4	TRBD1	CASTRDRGSQETQYF	TGTGCCAGCACTCGGGACAGGGGGAGCCAAGAGACCCAGTACTTC
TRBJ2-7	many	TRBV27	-	CASSVRASYEQYF	TGTGCCAGCAGTGTCAGGGCCTCCTACGAGCAGTACTTC
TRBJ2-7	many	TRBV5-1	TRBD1	CASSFQGQGVEQYF	TGCGCCAGCAGCTTCCAAGGACAGGGTGTCGAGCAGTACTTC
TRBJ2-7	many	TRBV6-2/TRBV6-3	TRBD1	CASSRRDRVNEQYF	TGTGCCAGCAGCCGCCGGGACAGGGTGAACGAGCAGTACTTC
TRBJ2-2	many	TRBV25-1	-	CASSEEASGSNTGELFF	TGTGCCAGCAGTGAAGAAGCAAGCGGCTCCAACACCGGGGAGCTGTTTTTT
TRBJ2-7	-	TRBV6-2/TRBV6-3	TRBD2	CASSYLPSGRPYEQYF	TGTGCCAGCAGTTATTTACCTAGCGGGAGGCCCTACGAGCAGTACTTC